The clone carrying this TCR beta chain appeared many times. Time point indicated: newly diagnosed GD, antithyroid drugs for less than 3 months. The authors made the TCR library using RNA they extracted from PBMCs. The sample is drawn from a study of regulatory T cells in long-lasting Graves disease. Building the TCR beta libraries relied on iRepertoire HTBI primers, and CDR3 regions underwent Arm-PCR. TCRdb redid the calling of the multiplex PCR reads with MiXCR, one entry per CDR3 protein. The table lists 400,000 to 500,000 distinct CDR3 sequences, about a sixth of them singletons. The data also belong to a second study, concerning T cells in Graves' hyperthyroidism and ophthalmopathy. That study reports: Diagnosis of hyperthyroidism was new in patients aged 18 to 65, and its duration was under 2 months. Ophthalmopathy onset followed model prediction by a median about six months.

This TCR came from a woman between 25 and 40 years old with Graves disease. The material was peripheral blood mononuclear cells (PBMCs), obtained at new diagnosis, from a patient treated with antithyroid drugs.

This chain's CDR3 is CASRQEGVLTEAFF. CDR3 nucleotides: TGTGCCAGCAGGCAAGAAGGTGTCCTCACTGAAGCTTTCTTT. J is TRBJ1-1 and V is TRBV2; D is ambiguous. The CDR3 loop spans 14 amino acids. Germline V gives CDR1 SNHLY, CDR2 FYNNEI. The V gene lost 6 bases and the J gene lost 4 bases, with 15 bases spanning the gap.